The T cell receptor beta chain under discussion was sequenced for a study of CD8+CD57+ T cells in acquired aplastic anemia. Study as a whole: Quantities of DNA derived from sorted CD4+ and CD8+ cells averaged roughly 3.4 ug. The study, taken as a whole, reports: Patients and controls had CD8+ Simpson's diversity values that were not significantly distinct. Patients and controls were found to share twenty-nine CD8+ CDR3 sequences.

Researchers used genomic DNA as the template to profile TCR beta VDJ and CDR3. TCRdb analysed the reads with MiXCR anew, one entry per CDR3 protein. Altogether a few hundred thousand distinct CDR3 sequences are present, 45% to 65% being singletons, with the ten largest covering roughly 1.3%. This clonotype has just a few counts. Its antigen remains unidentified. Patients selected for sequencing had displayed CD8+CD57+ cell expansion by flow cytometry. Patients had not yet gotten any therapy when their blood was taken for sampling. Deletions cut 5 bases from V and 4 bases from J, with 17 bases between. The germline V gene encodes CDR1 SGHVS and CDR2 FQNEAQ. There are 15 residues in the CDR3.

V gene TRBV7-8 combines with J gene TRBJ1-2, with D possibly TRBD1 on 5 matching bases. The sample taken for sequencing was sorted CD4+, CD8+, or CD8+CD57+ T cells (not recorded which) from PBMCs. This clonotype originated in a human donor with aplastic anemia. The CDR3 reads CASSTWTGEIYGYTF. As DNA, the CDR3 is TGTGCCAGCAGCACGTGGACGGGGGAGATCTATGGCTACACCTTC.